Listed below are T cell receptor beta chains from one sample, sequenced in a study of blood T cell repertoires in COVID-19. Generated by immunoSEQ multiplex PCR, the TCRdb table keeps only in-frame clones and is missing some. Among about 170,000 clones, about 83% were seen once, and the ten largest hold 3.5% to 4.5%. Material for sequencing was peripheral blood. All receptors derive from a man aged 18 to 35 with active or convalescent COVID-19. The CDR3 runs from the conserved cysteine through the conserved F or W. D genes are given only for firm matches. A row's size may be missing; if present it is once, few, many or a size class.

>TRBJ2-3|TRBD2|.|TRBV5-1
TGCGCCAGCAGCTTCCGGCCCGGGGGGGGCGCGGCAGATACGCAGTATTTT
CASSFRPGGGAADTQYF
>TRBJ1-1|.|.|TRBV18
TGTGCCAGCTCACCACGCAACGCGGACTTTGAAGCTTTCTTT
CASSPRNADFEAFF
>TRBJ2-3|TRBD1|.|TRBV7-6
TGTGCCAGCAGTCCTACCCCCGGGACAGGGGCAGATACGCAGTATTTT
CASSPTPGTGADTQYF
>TRBJ2-7|TRBD1|.|TRBV6-2/TRBV6-3
TGTGCCAGCAGTTACGCGCTACAGGGGGGCTACGAGCAGTACTTC
CASSYALQGGYEQYF
>TRBJ1-2|TRBD1|.|TRBV19
TGTGCCAGTAGTAAGGGACAGGGGGCGGTCTATGGCTACACCTTC
CASSKGQGAVYGYTF
>TRBJ2-2|TRBD2|.|TRBV2
TGTGCCAGCAGCCTTAGCGGGGGCGCGAACACCGGGGAGCTGTTTTTT
CASSLSGGANTGELFF
>TRBJ2-1|TRBD2|.|TRBV10-3
TGTGCCACCCTAGCGGGAGCCAGGGACATGGTCCGGTACAATGAGCAGTTCTTC
CATLAGARDMVRYNEQFF
>TRBJ1-1|.|.|TRBV12-3/TRBV12-4
TGTGCCAGCAGTTTTGAGGATACGGCTTTCTTT
CASSFEDTAFF
>TRBJ2-1|TRBD2|.|TRBV5-1
TGCGCCAGCAGCTTACCGACCGGGACTAGCCACAATGAGCAGTTCTTC
CASSLPTGTSHNEQFF
>TRBJ1-1|.|.|TRBV9
TGTGCCAGCAGGGGGGGAAGGAGGAACACTGAAGCTTTCTTT
CASRGGRRNTEAFF
>TRBJ1-6|.|.|TRBV6-5
TGTGCCAGCAGATCGCTTGGGGGGAATTCACCCCTCCACTTT
CASRSLGGNSPLHF
>TRBJ2-5|.|.|TRBV2
TGTGCCAGCAGTGACGGGAGAGCTCAAGAGACCCAGTACTTC
CASSDGRAQETQYF
>TRBJ2-3|TRBD2|.|TRBV4-1
TGCGCCAGCGGGGTTTATAGCGGGAGCACAGATACGCAGTATTTT
CASGVYSGSTDTQYF
>TRBJ2-3|TRBD2|.|TRBV7-2
TGTGCCAGCAGCCGTAATAGCGGGAGGGCCGGGATTAGTACGCAGTATTTT
CASSRNSGRAGISTQYF
>TRBJ2-5|.|.|TRBV29-1
TGCAGCGTGACCCCTCGGGGGGCGGGGGAGACCCAGTACTTC
CSVTPRGAGETQYF
>TRBJ1-4|.|.|TRBV12-2
TGTGCAATCCTACTTCCCCGGGGACAGAGAAATGAAAAACTGTTTTTT
CAILLPRGQRNEKLFF
>TRBJ1-1|.|few|TRBV7-3
TGTGCCAGCAGCTTAACGTTACGCGGGGAAGCTTTCTTT
CASSLTLRGEAFF
>TRBJ2-2|TRBD2|.|TRBV29-1
TGCAGCGTGAATAGCGGGGGGTTCGGGGAGCTGTTTTTT
CSVNSGGFGELFF
>TRBJ2-3|TRBD2|.|TRBV2
TGTGCCAGCAGTCGAGGACTAGCGGGGGAGGCAGATACGCAGTATTTT
CASSRGLAGEADTQYF
>TRBJ2-1|TRBD2|few|TRBV27
TGTGCCAGCAGTTCGACTAGCGGGGGGGTCCACAATGAGCAGTTCTTC
CASSSTSGGVHNEQFF
>TRBJ2-3|.|once|TRBV5-4
TGTGCCAGCAGCGTGGGACAAAGCACAGATACGCAGTATTTT
CASSVGQSTDTQYF
>TRBJ2-3|TRBD1|once|TRBV24-1
TGTGCCACCAGTGATTTCGGACAGGGAACAGATACGCAGTATTTT
CATSDFGQGTDTQYF
>TRBJ2-3|TRBD2|.|TRBV11-1
TGTGCCAGCAGCCGACGTAGCGGGAGAGCCACAGATACGCAGTATTTT
CASSRRSGRATDTQYF
>TRBJ2-2|.|few|TRBV13
TGTGCCAGCAGCCCTAGGACAGCGAACACCGGGGAGCTGTTTTTT
CASSPRTANTGELFF
>TRBJ2-2|.|.|TRBV3-1/TRBV3-2
TGTGCCAGCAGCCAAGATAGCGGGAACACCGGGGAGCTGTTTTTT
CASSQDSGNTGELFF
>TRBJ2-2|TRBD2|.|TRBV24-1
TGTGCCACCAGCTCCGTGACAGCGGGGATCACCGGGGAGCTGTTTTTT
CATSSVTAGITGELFF
>TRBJ2-1|TRBD2|.|TRBV5-8
TGTGCCAGCAGCTTGGTATTGGGACTAGCGGGTGACAATGAGCAGTTCTTC
CASSLVLGLAGDNEQFF
>TRBJ2-5|.|.|TRBV29-1
TGCAGCGTGAACGCAGGGGTACAAGAGACCCAGTACTTC
CSVNAGVQETQYF
>TRBJ1-5|TRBD1|.|TRBV4-1
TGCGCCAGCAGCCAAGAGGGACAGGGGATCTATCAGCCCCAGCATTTT
CASSQEGQGIYQPQHF
>TRBJ1-2|.|.|TRBV10-1
TGCGCCAGCAGCCCCGCGCCCTCTAACTATGGCTACACCTTC
CASSPAPSNYGYTF
>TRBJ2-3|.|.|TRBV9
TGTGCCAGCAGCGCCGGACAGACAGGACTCGGCACAGATACGCAGTATTTT
CASSAGQTGLGTDTQYF
>TRBJ1-6|.|.|TRBV2
TGTGCCAGCAGTGATATGTTTTTTGAGGGATCACCCCTCCACTTT
CASSDMFFEGSPLHF
>TRBJ2-3|.|.|TRBV12-3/TRBV12-4
TGTGCCAGCAGTTGGGTCAACGGGGATACGCAGTATTTT
CASSWVNGDTQYF